Below are 21 T cell receptor beta chains sequenced from a single sample in a study of T cells after posttransplantation cyclophosphamide (dated by TCRdb to about 2016). Receptor amplification or capture employed the immunoSEQ multiplex PCR assay. The table was pulled from immuneACCESS by TCRdb, which kept in-frame rearrangements only. Such tables lose some clones; where checked, under half of the loss comes from unresolved V genes, and the rest has no known cause. In this sample the table shows around 30,000 clones, around 90% of which occur a single time. The leading ten clones occupy 14% to 15% of the sample. The sequencing input was PBMCs. These receptors came from a woman between 35 and 50 years old with a blood cancer, CMV-positive, and with a related stem cell donor.

The chain recombines TRBV27 with TRBJ2-7; D is perhaps TRBD1 (8 bases). Germline CDR1 and CDR2: MNHEY and SMNVEV (reference sequence). CDR3 length: 16 residues. Deletions cut 5 bases from V and 2 bases from J, with 19 bases between. The CDR3 loop reads CASSPSAGQETYEQYF. The CDR3 DNA sequence: TGTGCCAGCAGTCCCTCAGCGGGACAGGAGACCTACGAGCAGTACTTC.

The chain uses TRBV5-1 and TRBJ2-3; 8 bases fit TRBD1. The trim removed 2 bases at V and 2 bases at J, leaving 7 bases unmatched. This CDR3 comprises 16 residues. The germline gives CDR1 SGHRS, CDR2 YFSETQ. The CDR3 DNA is TGCGCCAGCAGCTTCTTAAGACAGGGGCCCACAGATACGCAGTATTTT. Protein sequence: CASSFLRQGPTDTQYF.

This clone was seen a single time. The chain joins TRBV5-1 to TRBJ1-3, with 10 bases identical to TRBD1. CDR3 length equals 16 residues. V shed 4 bases and J 3 bases; nucleotides not matched to a gene: 7. The germline gives CDR1 SGHRS, CDR2 YFSETQ. In DNA form, the CDR3 reads TGCGCCAGCAGCCCGCGACAGGGGGCGCGTGGAAACACCATATATTTT. Amino acids: CASSPRQGARGNTIYF.

The chain combines TRBV9 with TRBJ1-2, with 9 bases that match TRBD1. Germline lookup yields CDR1 SGDLS and CDR2 YYNGEE. The CDR3 contains 15 residues. Losses at the gene ends were 4 bases for V and 8 bases for J; bases not matched to a gene: 12. In DNA form, the CDR3 reads TGTGCCAGCAGCTCCCGCCCGACAGGGGGAATAGGCTACACCTTC. As protein: CASSSRPTGGIGYTF.

J is TRBJ1-1 and V is TRBV28; 9 nucleotides agree with TRBD1. The germline gives CDR1 MDHEN, CDR2 SYDVKM. The ends lost 5 bases at V and 1 base at J; junction bases unmatched: 11. The CDR3 covers 17 residues. CDR3 bases: TGTGCCAGCAGTACGGACAGGGGAGGAATTGGGAACACTGAAGCTTTCTTT. Residues: CASSTDRGGIGNTEAFF.

The chain has TRBV2 and TRBJ2-7, with 7 bases aligning to TRBD2. Germline trimming cut 7 bases from V and 2 bases from J; bases unmatched to any gene: 11. Germline V gene data show CDR1 as SNHLY and CDR2 as FYNNEI. CDR3 length: 15 residues. The CDR3 region has the DNA TGTGCCAGCAACCCTATAGCGGGCCTCCCCTACGAGCAGTACTTC. It translates to CASNPIAGLPYEQYF.

The rearrangement links TRBV6-4 to TRBJ2-3; 12 nucleotides agree with TRBD2. With V trimmed by 4 bases and J by 4 bases, 3 bases remained unmatched. The CDR3 extends over 15 amino acids. Germline loops: CDR1 MRHNA, CDR2 SNTAGT. This chain's CDR3 is CASSVLAGGPDTQYF. CDR3 sequence (DNA): TGTGCCAGCAGTGTACTAGCGGGGGGACCAGATACGCAGTATTTT.

V is TRBV11-2 and J is TRBJ2-1, with a tentative D call TRBD1 (6 bases). The germline CDR1 and CDR2 sequences are SGHAT and FQNNGV. This CDR3 has 16 amino acids. With 3 bases removed from V and 6 bases from J, the gap between germline ends came to 18 bases. Here the CDR3 reads CASSFITTTDSNEQFF. CDR3 DNA sequence: TGTGCCAGCAGCTTCATAACTACAACGGACAGCAATGAGCAGTTCTTC. The variable domain in full, completed from reference TRBV11-2 and TRBJ2-1, reads EAGVAQSPRYKIIEKRQSVAFWCNPISGHATLYWYQQILGQGPKLLIQFQNNGVVDDSQLPKDRFSAERLKGVDSTLKIQPAKLEDSAVYLCASSFITTTDSNEQFFGPGTRLTVL.

The chain carries TRBV19 and TRBJ1-5; 7 nucleotides agree with TRBD1. Germline values: CDR1 LNHDA, CDR2 SQIVND (reference sequence). The J segment lost 7 bases and the V segment lost 5 bases, leaving 14 bases of the junction unmatched. This CDR3 contains 16 residues. In nucleotides, the CDR3 is TGTGCCAGTAGTGTACCAACACAGGGGATGTACCAGCCCCAGCATTTT. As protein: CASSVPTQGMYQPQHF.

The chain joins TRBV4-1 to TRBJ1-4, with a weak D call TRBD1 (6 bases). CDR3 length: 16 residues. Germline CDR1 is MGHRA and CDR2 is YSYEKL. V was clipped by 1 base and J by 4 bases, with 13 bases between them. CDR3 amino acids: CASSQARGSGNEKLFF. The CDR3 nucleotides read TGCGCCAGCAGCCAAGCCAGGGGTTCGGGTAATGAAAAACTGTTTTTT.

V gene TRBV18 combines with J gene TRBJ1-2; 8 bases fit TRBD1. The CDR3 has 15 amino acids. J was trimmed by 5 bases and V by 3 bases; bases with no gene match: 8. The germline V gene has CDR1 KGHSH and CDR2 LQKENI. CDR3: CASSPGQGRGYGYTF. CDR3 nucleotides: TGTGCCAGCTCACCCGGACAGGGACGAGGATATGGCTACACCTTC.

The genes are TRBV5-5 and TRBJ2-1, with D tentatively TRBD1 (6 bases). V shed 4 bases and J shed 6 bases, with 17 bases lying between them. From germline, CDR1 is SGHKS and CDR2 YYEKEE (reference sequence). This CDR3 spans 15 amino acids. CDR3 amino acids: CASSLVGAWGNEQFF. CDR3 DNA sequence: TGTGCCAGCAGCCTGGTGGGGGCCTGGGGCAATGAGCAGTTCTTC.

CDR3 loop: CASSSSPPPGPEAFF. As DNA, the CDR3 is TGCGCCAGCAGCTCGAGTCCTCCCCCAGGCCCTGAAGCTTTCTTT. The rearrangement joins TRBV5-1 to TRBJ1-1; D uncertain. V was clipped by 3 bases and J by 6 bases, with 18 bases between them. CDR3 length: 15 residues. Germline values: CDR1 SGHRS, CDR2 YFSETQ.

CDR3 protein: CASRLGGGTYEQYF. DNA of the CDR3: TGTGCCAGCAGATTAGGCGGCGGGACCTACGAGCAGTACTTC. This chain connects TRBV27 to TRBJ2-7; D may be TRBD2 (6 bases). Trimming cost V 6 bases and J 2 bases, with 14 bases left between them. There are 14 residues in the CDR3. Germline lookup yields CDR1 MNHEY and CDR2 SMNVEV (reference sequence).

On this clone itself: The junction shows a germline mismatch at one end, possibly a read error. The V gene is TRBV6-5, the J gene TRBJ1-6, with a tentative D call TRBD1 (6 bases). CDR3 length: 15 residues. Germline-derived CDR1 and CDR2 are MNHEY and SVGAGI. The CDR3 loop is CASSRGAQYNSSLHF. CDR3 sequence (DNA): TGTGCCAGCAGTCGGGGGGCACAGTATAATTCATCCCTCCACTTT.

The CDR3 nucleotides read TGCGCCAGCAGCTTGGGGACTAGCGGGCGACAAGAGACCCAGTACTTC. Its translation: CASSLGTSGRQETQYF. The gene calls are TRBV5-1 and TRBJ2-5; 11 positions match TRBD2. The CDR3 has 16 amino acids. Germline lookup yields CDR1 SGHRS and CDR2 YFSETQ. V lost 0 bases, J lost 2 bases, and 3 bases stayed unmatched.

The chain has TRBV20-1 and TRBJ2-5, with D possibly matching TRBD2 (5 bases). Gene TRBJ2-7 matches the end of the DNA better, so the J call may be wrong. Germline CDR1 and CDR2: DFQATT and SNEGSKA (reference sequence). The CDR3 consists of 11 residues. The CDR3 sequence is CSASRGSEQYF. The DNA for the CDR3 is TGCAGTGCCTCGCGAGGGAGCGAGCAGTACTTC.

The chain has TRBV21-1 and TRBJ1-2; the tabulated D call, TRBD1, remains unverified against the DNA. TRBV21-1 is designated a pseudogene. The CDR3 is made up of 12 amino acids. The CDR3 here is CARTQGFYGYTF. The CDR3 nucleotides read TGTGCCAGAACCCAGGGATTCTATGGCTACACCTTC.

The chain combines TRBV5-6 with TRBJ1-5; TRBD1 aligns across 9 bases. CDR1 and CDR2 from the germline V gene are SGHDT and YYEEEE. The CDR3 runs to 15 residues. V dropped 0 bases and J dropped 7; count of bases not matched to a gene: 5. CDR3 amino acids: CASSLDRGHGQPQHF. CDR3 coding DNA: TGTGCCAGCAGCTTGGACAGGGGGCATGGGCAGCCCCAGCATTTT.

The chain is built from TRBV28 and TRBJ2-2, with D maybe TRBD2 (5 bases). Trimming took off 6 bases at V and 3 bases at J, with 11 bases between the two ends. The CDR3 extends over 14 amino acids. CDR1 is MDHEN, CDR2 SYDVKM, per germline. Here the CDR3 reads CASSLSGDTGELFF. The CDR3 DNA reads as TGTGCCAGCAGCCTATCCGGGGACACCGGGGAGCTGTTTTTT.

This rearrangement joins TRBV9 to TRBJ2-1; the D gene is possibly TRBD1 (6 bases). The CDR3 runs 16 residues. V was trimmed by 0 bases and J by 2 bases, leaving 12 bases between them. CDR1 is SGDLS and CDR2 is YYNGEE in the germline V gene. The CDR3 reads CASSVALGAPYNEQFF. In nucleotides, the CDR3 is TGTGCCAGCAGCGTAGCTCTGGGGGCCCCCTACAATGAGCAGTTCTTC.